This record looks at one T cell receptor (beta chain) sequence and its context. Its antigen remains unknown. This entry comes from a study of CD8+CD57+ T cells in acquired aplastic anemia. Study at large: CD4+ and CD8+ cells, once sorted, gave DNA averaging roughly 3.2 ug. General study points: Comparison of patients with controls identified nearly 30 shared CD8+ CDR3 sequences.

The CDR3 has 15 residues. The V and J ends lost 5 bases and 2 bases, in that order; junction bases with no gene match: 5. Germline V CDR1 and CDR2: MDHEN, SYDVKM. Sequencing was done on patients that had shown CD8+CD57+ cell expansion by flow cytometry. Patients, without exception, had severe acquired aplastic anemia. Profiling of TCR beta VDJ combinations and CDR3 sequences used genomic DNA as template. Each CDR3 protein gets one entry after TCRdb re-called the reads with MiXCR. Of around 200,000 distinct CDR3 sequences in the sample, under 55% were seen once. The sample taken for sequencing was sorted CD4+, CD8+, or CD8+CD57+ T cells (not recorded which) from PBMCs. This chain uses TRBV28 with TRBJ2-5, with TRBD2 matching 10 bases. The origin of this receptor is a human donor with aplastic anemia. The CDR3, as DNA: TGTGCCAGCAGTGCCCCTAGCGGGGGACAAGAGACCCAGTACTTC. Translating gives CASSAPSGGQETQYF. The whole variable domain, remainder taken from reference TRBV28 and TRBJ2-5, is DVKVTQSSRYLVKRTGEKVFLECVQDMDHENMFWYRQDPGLGLRLIYFSYDVKMKEKGDIPEGYSVSREKKERFSLILESASTNQTSMYLCASSAPSGGQETQYFGPGTRLLVL.